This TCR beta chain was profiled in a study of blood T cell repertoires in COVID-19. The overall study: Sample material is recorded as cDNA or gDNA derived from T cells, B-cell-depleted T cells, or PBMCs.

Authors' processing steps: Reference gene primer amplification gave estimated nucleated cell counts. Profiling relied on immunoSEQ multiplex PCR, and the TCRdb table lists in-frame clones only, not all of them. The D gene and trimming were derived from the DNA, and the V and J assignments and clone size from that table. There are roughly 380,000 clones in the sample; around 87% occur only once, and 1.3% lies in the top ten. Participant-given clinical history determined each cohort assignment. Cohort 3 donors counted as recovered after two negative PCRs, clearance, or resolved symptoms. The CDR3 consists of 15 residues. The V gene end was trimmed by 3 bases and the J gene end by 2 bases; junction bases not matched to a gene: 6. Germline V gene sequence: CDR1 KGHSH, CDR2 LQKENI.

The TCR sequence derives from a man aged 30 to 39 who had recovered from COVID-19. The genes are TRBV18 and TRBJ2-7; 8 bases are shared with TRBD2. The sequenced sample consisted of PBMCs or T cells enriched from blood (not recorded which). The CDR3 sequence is CASSPGAGGTYEQYF. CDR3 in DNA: TGTGCCAGCTCACCGGGGGCGGGGGGTACCTACGAGCAGTACTTC.